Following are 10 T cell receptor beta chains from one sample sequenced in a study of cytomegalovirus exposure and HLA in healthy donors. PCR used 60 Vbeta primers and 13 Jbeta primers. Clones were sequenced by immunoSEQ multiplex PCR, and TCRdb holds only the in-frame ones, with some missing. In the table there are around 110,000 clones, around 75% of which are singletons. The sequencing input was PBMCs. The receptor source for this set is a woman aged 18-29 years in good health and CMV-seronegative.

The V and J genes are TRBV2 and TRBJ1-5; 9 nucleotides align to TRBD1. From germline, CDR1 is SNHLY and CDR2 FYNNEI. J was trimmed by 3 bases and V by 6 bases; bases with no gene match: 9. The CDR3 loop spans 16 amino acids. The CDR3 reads CASRLDWTGVNQPQHF. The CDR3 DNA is TGTGCCAGCAGGTTGGATTGGACAGGGGTCAATCAGCCCCAGCATTTT.

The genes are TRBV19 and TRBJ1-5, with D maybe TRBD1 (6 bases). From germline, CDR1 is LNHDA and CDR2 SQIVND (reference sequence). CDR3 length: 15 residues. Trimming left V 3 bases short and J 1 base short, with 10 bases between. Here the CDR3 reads CASSMGTGSNQPQHF. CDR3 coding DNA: TGTGCCAGTAGTATGGGAACAGGGAGCAATCAGCCCCAGCATTTT.

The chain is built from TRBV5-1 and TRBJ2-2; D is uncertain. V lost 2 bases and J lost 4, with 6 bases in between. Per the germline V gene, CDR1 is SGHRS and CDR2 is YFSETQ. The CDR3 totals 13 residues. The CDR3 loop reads CASSFLVTGELFF. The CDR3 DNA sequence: TGCGCCAGCAGCTTTCTAGTCACCGGGGAGCTGTTTTTT.

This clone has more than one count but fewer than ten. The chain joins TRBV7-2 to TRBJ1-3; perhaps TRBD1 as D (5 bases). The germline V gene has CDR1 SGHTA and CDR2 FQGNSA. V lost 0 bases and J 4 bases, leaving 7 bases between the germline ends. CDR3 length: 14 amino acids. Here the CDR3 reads CASSLAAGGNTIYF. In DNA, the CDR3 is TGTGCCAGCAGCTTAGCGGCAGGGGGAAACACCATATATTTT.

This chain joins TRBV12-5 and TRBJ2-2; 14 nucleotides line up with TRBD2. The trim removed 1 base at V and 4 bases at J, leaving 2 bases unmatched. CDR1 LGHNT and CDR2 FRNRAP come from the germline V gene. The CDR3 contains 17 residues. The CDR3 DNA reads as TGTGCTAGTGGTTTGGGACTAGCGGGGGGGCGCACCGGGGAGCTGTTTTTT. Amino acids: CASGLGLAGGRTGELFF. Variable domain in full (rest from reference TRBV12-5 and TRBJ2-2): DARVTQTPRHKVTEMGQEVTMRCQPILGHNTVFWYRQTMMQGLELLAYFRNRAPLDDSGMPKDRFSAEMPDATLATLKIQPSEPRDSAVYFCASGLGLAGGRTGELFFGEGSRLTVL.

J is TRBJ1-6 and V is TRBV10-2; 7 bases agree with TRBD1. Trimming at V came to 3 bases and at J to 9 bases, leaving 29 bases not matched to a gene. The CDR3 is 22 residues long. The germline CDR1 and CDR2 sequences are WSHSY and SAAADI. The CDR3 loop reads CASSDRGNPRIGGKQSCSPLHF. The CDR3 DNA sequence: TGCGCCAGCAGTGACAGGGGGAACCCTCGTATAGGGGGAAAACAGTCCTGTTCACCCCTCCACTTT.

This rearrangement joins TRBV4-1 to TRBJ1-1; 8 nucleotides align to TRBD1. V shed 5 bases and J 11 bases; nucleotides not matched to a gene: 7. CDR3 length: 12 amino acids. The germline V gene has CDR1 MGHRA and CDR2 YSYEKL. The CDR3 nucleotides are TGCGCCAGCAGCGACAGGGGAACGAGGGCTTTCTTT. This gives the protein CASSDRGTRAFF.

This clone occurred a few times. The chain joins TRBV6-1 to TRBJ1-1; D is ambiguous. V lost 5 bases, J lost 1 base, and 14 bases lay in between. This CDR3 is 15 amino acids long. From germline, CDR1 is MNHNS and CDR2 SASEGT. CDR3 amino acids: CASSREGVGNTEAFF. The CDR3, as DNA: TGTGCCAGCAGTCGGGAGGGAGTTGGGAACACTGAAGCTTTCTTT.

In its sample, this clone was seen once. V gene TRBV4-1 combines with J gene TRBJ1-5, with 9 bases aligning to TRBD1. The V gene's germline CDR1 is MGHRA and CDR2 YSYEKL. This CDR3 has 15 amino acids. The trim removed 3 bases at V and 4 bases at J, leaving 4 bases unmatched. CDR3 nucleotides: TGCGCCAGCAGCCACCTACAGGGGGCTAATCAGCCCCAGCATTTT. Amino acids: CASSHLQGANQPQHF.

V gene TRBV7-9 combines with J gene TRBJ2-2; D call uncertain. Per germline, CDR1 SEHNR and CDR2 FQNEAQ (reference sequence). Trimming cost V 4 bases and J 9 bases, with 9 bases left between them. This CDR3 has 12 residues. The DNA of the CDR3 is TGTGCCAGCAGCTCCGACTCACGGGAGCTGTTTTTT. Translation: CASSSDSRELFF.